The 32 T cell receptor beta chains presented below share a single source sample, sequenced in a study of blood T cell repertoires in COVID-19. Generated by immunoSEQ multiplex PCR, the TCRdb table keeps only in-frame clones and is missing some. The data show 200,000 to 250,000 clones, less than 85% seen once. Source material: peripheral blood. Source of these receptors: a woman between 65 and 79 years old with acute or convalescent COVID-19.

The chain is built from TRBV9 and TRBJ2-2; TRBD2 matches 8 bases. This CDR3 has 17 residues. Germline V gene data show CDR1 as SGDLS and CDR2 as YYNGEE. V lost 0 bases to trimming and J lost 1 base; unmatched junction nucleotides: 5. CDR3 nucleotides: TGTGCCAGCAGCGTAGGAGGTGCGGGGGGGAACACCGGGGAGCTGTTTTTT. This gives the protein CASSVGGAGGNTGELFF.

Only one count was recorded for this clone. The chain recombines TRBV6-1 with TRBJ2-1, with TRBD1 matching 11 bases. The germline gives CDR1 MNHNS, CDR2 SASEGT. CDR3 length: 17 residues. The ends lost 2 bases at V and 9 bases at J; junction bases unmatched: 12. CDR3 sequence: CASSEFSRGQGVTEQFF. CDR3 sequence (DNA): TGTGCCAGCAGTGAATTTAGTAGGGGACAGGGGGTCACTGAGCAGTTCTTC.

The chain links TRBV2 to TRBJ2-4; 11 bases match TRBD2. With 5 bases clipped from V and 3 bases from J, the junction kept 3 bases outside the gene matches. Germline values: CDR1 SNHLY, CDR2 FYNNEI. The CDR3 is 15 amino acids. The CDR3 DNA reads TGTGCCAGCAGTTTAGCGGGGGGGTACAAAAACATTCAGTACTTC. Residues: CASSLAGGYKNIQYF.

This chain connects TRBV30 to TRBJ2-3; tentative D call: TRBD2 (6 bases). The germline V and J ends were trimmed by 3 bases and 1 base, with 11 bases remaining between them. This CDR3 has 14 amino acids. Germline loops: CDR1 GTSNPN, CDR2 SVGIG (reference sequence). Here the CDR3 DNA reads TGTGCCTGGAGCCGGGGCGGGGGCACAGATACGCAGTATTTT. Translated, it gives CAWSRGGGTDTQYF.

The V call is TRBV7-2, the J call TRBJ1-2; perhaps TRBD1 as D (5 bases). Germline lookup yields CDR1 SGHTA and CDR2 FQGNSA. This CDR3 is 13 amino acids long. V was clipped by 3 bases and J by 1 base, with 6 bases between them. In nucleotides, the CDR3 is TGTGCCAGCAGCTTCGACAGTAACTATGGCTACACCTTC. This codes for CASSFDSNYGYTF.

J is TRBJ1-1 and V is TRBV27, with 9 bases identical to TRBD1. CDR3 length: 17 residues. CDR1 is MNHEY, CDR2 SMNVEV, per germline (reference sequence). V shed 2 bases, J shed 0 bases, and the junction held 7 bases outside the gene matches. CDR3: CASSLLDRGPMNTEAFF. The CDR3 coding sequence is TGTGCCAGCAGTTTACTGGACAGGGGACCTATGAACACTGAAGCTTTCTTT.

J is TRBJ1-3 and V is TRBV25-1, with D possibly TRBD1 on 5 matching bases. Trimming stripped 5 bases from V and 5 bases from J, with 13 bases between. The CDR3 totals 14 residues. CDR1 is MGHDK and CDR2 is SYGVNS in the germline V gene. CDR3 in amino acids: CASSPRGVRNTIYF. The CDR3 nucleotides read TGTGCCAGCAGTCCTCGGGGGGTCCGAAACACCATATATTTT.

This chain connects TRBV10-1 to TRBJ2-1; D remains unclear. The CDR3 consists of 16 residues. With 3 bases removed from V and 0 bases from J, the gap between germline ends came to 12 bases. Looked up from germline, CDR1 is WNHNN and CDR2 is SYGVQD (reference sequence). CDR3 coding DNA: TGCGCCAGCAGTGACTCCGACACGAGCTCCTACAATGAGCAGTTCTTC. This codes for CASSDSDTSSYNEQFF.

The V gene is TRBV2, the J gene TRBJ1-4; D unclear. Trimming removed 0 bases at V and 12 bases at J, with 11 bases between. Germline values: CDR1 SNHLY, CDR2 FYNNEI. The CDR3 contains 13 residues. CDR3 DNA sequence: TGTGCCAGCAGTGAAGCGCTGGGCCTGGAACTGTTTTTT. This translates into CASSEALGLELFF.

In nucleotides, the CDR3 is TGCAGCGGGCGGACAGCCGATGAAGCTTTCTTT. Translating gives CSGRTADEAFF. The chain couples TRBV29-1 to TRBJ1-1; D possibly corresponds to TRBD1 (6 bases). Germline V gives CDR1 SQVTM, CDR2 ANQGSEA. The CDR3 runs to 11 residues. Trimming took off 7 bases at V and 7 bases at J, with 13 bases between the two ends.

This chain uses TRBV5-4 with TRBJ2-3; tentatively, D is TRBD1 (6 bases). The CDR3 contains 16 residues. CDR1 SGHNT and CDR2 YYREEE come from the germline V gene (reference sequence). The V end was cut by 4 bases, the J end by 2 bases, with 17 bases between. This CDR3 reads CASSPDPGQNTDTQYF. For the CDR3, the DNA is TGTGCCAGCAGCCCCGACCCGGGACAAAACACAGATACGCAGTATTTT.

This clone was detected once. The J gene is TRBJ2-7, the V gene TRBV19; D possibly corresponds to TRBD2 (6 bases). Looked up from germline, CDR1 is LNHDA and CDR2 is SQIVND (reference sequence). V lost 8 bases and J 7 bases, leaving 12 bases between the germline ends. The CDR3 sequence is 11 residues long. The CDR3 bases are TGTGCCAGTCGTTGGGGGGAAGAGCAGTACTTC. Its translation is CASRWGEEQYF. The entire variable domain, with the rest obtained from reference TRBV19 and TRBJ2-7, is as follows: DGGITQSPKYLFRKEGQNVTLSCEQNLNHDAMYWYRQDPGQGLRLIYYSQIVNDFQKGDIAEGYSVSREKKESFPLTVTSAQKNPTAFYLCASRWGEEQYFGPGTRLTVT.

This clone was observed a handful of times. The chain joins TRBV15 to TRBJ2-3; TRBD2 might be the D (6 bases). The germline gives CDR1 LNHNV, CDR2 YYDKDF (reference sequence). The V gene lost 0 bases and the J gene lost 12 bases, with 13 bases spanning the gap. The CDR3 consists of 13 residues. In DNA, the CDR3 is TGTGCCACCAGCAGAGAGGCCGGGACTCCTCAGTATTTT. This encodes CATSREAGTPQYF.

This chain uses TRBV7-6 with TRBJ2-3, with TRBD1 matching over 7 bases. Germline-derived CDR1 and CDR2 are SGHVS and FNYEAQ. V trimming: 4 bases; J trimming: 2 bases; junction bases outside the gene matches: 9. There are 16 residues in the CDR3. CDR3 DNA sequence: TGTGCCAGCAGCTACACAACGGGACAGATCACAGATACGCAGTATTTT. It is translated as CASSYTTGQITDTQYF.

This sequence joins TRBV30 and TRBJ1-2; 10 nucleotides agree with TRBD1. This CDR3 region has 14 residues. Germline CDR1 and CDR2: GTSNPN and SVGIG (reference sequence). Germline trimming cut 6 bases from V and 2 bases from J; bases unmatched to any gene: 6. CDR3 DNA: TGTGCCTGTACCCGACAGGGGGCGAACTATGGCTACACCTTC. Protein sequence: CACTRQGANYGYTF.

The CDR3 here is CASGRDNIETQYF. The CDR3 bases are TGTGCCAGCGGTCGGGACAACATAGAGACCCAGTACTTC. This sequence joins TRBV5-4 and TRBJ2-5; D might be TRBD1 (6 bases). CDR1 SGHNT and CDR2 YYREEE come from the germline V gene (reference sequence). The CDR3 is 13 amino acids. V gave up 7 bases and J gave up 4 bases, with 14 bases separating them. Filled out from reference TRBV5-4 and TRBJ2-5, the complete variable domain reads ETGVTQSPTHLIKTRGQQVTLRCSSQSGHNTVSWYQQALGQGPQFIFQYYREEENGRGNFPPRFSGLQFPNYSSELNVNALELDDSALYLCASGRDNIETQYFGPGTRLLVL.

The J gene is TRBJ2-1, the V gene TRBV9; TRBD2 agrees at 11 bases. Per the germline V gene, CDR1 is SGDLS and CDR2 is YYNGEE. The trim removed 1 base at V and 5 bases at J, leaving 5 bases unmatched. This CDR3 contains 16 residues. The CDR3 DNA sequence: TGTGCCAGCAGCGTACTCCCTAGCGGGGGGAACAATGAGCAGTTCTTC. Residues: CASSVLPSGGNNEQFF.

CDR3: CASSGQGLRDGYTF. The CDR3 DNA reads TGTGCCAGCTCAGGGCAGGGGCTGAGGGATGGCTACACCTTC. The rearrangement joins TRBV18 to TRBJ1-2; maybe TRBD1 (6 bases). V was clipped by 5 bases and J by 6 bases, with 16 bases between them. CDR1 KGHSH and CDR2 LQKENI come from the germline V gene. CDR3 length: 14 residues.

V gene TRBV6-2 or TRBV6-3 combines with J gene TRBJ2-3; TRBD1 matches 8 bases. Trimming removed 6 bases from V and 2 bases from J; junction bases left unmatched: 10. The germline gives CDR1 MNHEY, CDR2 SVGEGT. The CDR3 has 16 residues. CDR3 bases: TGTGCCAGCAGCCTCAGACCGGACAGGGACACAGATACGCAGTATTTT. Amino acid sequence: CASSLRPDRDTDTQYF.

The chain recombines TRBV27 with TRBJ2-1; 11 nucleotides align to TRBD1. Trimming cost V 7 bases and J 3 bases; bases outside gene matches: 17. CDR1 and CDR2 from the germline V gene are MNHEY and SMNVEV (reference sequence). This CDR3 comprises 19 residues. The CDR3 sequence is CASTRVGGQGARYYNEQFF. In nucleotides, the CDR3 is TGTGCCAGCACCCGGGTAGGTGGACAGGGGGCCAGATACTACAATGAGCAGTTCTTC.

The V and J genes are TRBV6-5 and TRBJ2-1; weak D call: TRBD1 (6 bases). V shed 4 bases and J shed 3 bases, with 16 bases lying between them. The CDR3 consists of 16 residues. CDR1 MNHEY and CDR2 SVGAGI come from the germline V gene. The CDR3 sequence is CASSSRRQEFYNEQFF. For the CDR3, the DNA is TGTGCCAGCAGTTCCCGTCGACAGGAGTTCTACAATGAGCAGTTCTTC.

The rearrangement joins TRBV7-2 to TRBJ2-3, with unresolved D. This CDR3 is built from 15 residues. Germline V gene lookup returns CDR1 SGHTA and CDR2 FQGNSA. V lost 2 bases to trimming and J lost 4 bases, with 13 bases between them. The DNA for the CDR3 is TGTGCCAGCAGCTTATCGAGTCCACCGGCAGATACGCAGTATTTT. This codes for CASSLSSPPADTQYF.

This clone was seen just once. This chain links TRBV11-2 with TRBJ1-4; D is ambiguous. The ends were cut back, 7 bases at V and 4 bases at J, with 13 bases in the middle. Germline V gives CDR1 SGHAT, CDR2 FQNNGV. The CDR3 consists of 14 residues. The CDR3 DNA reads TGTGCCAGCACCGCGCGGCTGAATAATGAAAAACTGTTTTTT. This encodes CASTARLNNEKLFF.

The count of this clone is one. J is TRBJ2-6 and V is TRBV7-2; TRBD2 matches at 10 bases. CDR1 and CDR2 from the germline V gene are SGHTA and FQGNSA. The junction had 3 bases not matched to a gene; V was cut back by 3 bases and J by 4 bases. This CDR3 comprises 16 residues. In DNA, the CDR3 is TGTGCCAGCAGCTTTCTAGCGGGGGAAGGGGCCAACGTCCTGACTTTC. It yields the protein CASSFLAGEGANVLTF.

The chain has TRBV24-1 and TRBJ2-7; a possible D gene is TRBD1 (7 bases). Germline V gives CDR1 KGHDR, CDR2 SFDVKD. Trimming took 6 bases from V and 2 from J, leaving 13 bases between them. The CDR3 extends over 14 amino acids. CDR3 loop: CATSPPGGTYEQYF. The DNA of the CDR3 is TGTGCCACCAGTCCGCCAGGGGGGACCTACGAGCAGTACTTC.

The V and J genes are TRBV6-2 or TRBV6-3 and TRBJ2-2; no clear D. With 0 bases removed from V and 4 bases from J, the gap between germline ends came to 12 bases. This CDR3 has 16 amino acids. Germline CDR1 reads MNHEY; CDR2 reads SVGEGT. The CDR3 loop reads CASSYSSGVGTGELFF. CDR3 DNA: TGTGCCAGCAGTTACTCGAGTGGAGTCGGCACCGGGGAGCTGTTTTTT.

The genes are TRBV9 and TRBJ1-1, with 9 bases that match TRBD1. With V trimmed by 4 bases and J by 7 bases, 8 bases remained unmatched. This CDR3 has 14 amino acids. Germline values: CDR1 SGDLS, CDR2 YYNGEE. CDR3 DNA: TGTGCCAGCAGCCCACAGGGGGCGATTGGTGAAGCTTTCTTT. This sequence encodes CASSPQGAIGEAFF.

V gene TRBV10-2 combines with J gene TRBJ2-1; weak D call: TRBD2 (7 bases). Germline V gives CDR1 WSHSY, CDR2 SAAADI. V lost 9 bases, J lost 9 bases, and 24 bases lay in between. There are 15 residues in the CDR3. For the CDR3, the DNA is TGCGCCAGTCGGAGGGGGGGGCCCAGTGAAGGTGAGCAGTTCTTC. As protein: CASRRGGPSEGEQFF.

The rearrangement links TRBV30 to TRBJ2-6; TRBD1 matches 8 bases. Looked up from germline, CDR1 is GTSNPN and CDR2 is SVGIG (reference sequence). V lost 2 bases to trimming and J lost 0 bases; unmatched junction nucleotides: 9. This CDR3 is 18 amino acids long. The CDR3 bases are TGTGCCTGGAGTCCTTCAGGGGGCGTCTACTCTGGGGCCAACGTCCTGACTTTC. Translated, it gives CAWSPSGGVYSGANVLTF.

CDR3 sequence: CASRVGQGNYGYTF. Here the CDR3 DNA reads TGTGCCAGCAGGGTAGGACAGGGCAACTATGGCTACACCTTC. This chain links TRBV6-5 with TRBJ1-2, with TRBD1 identical over 8 bases. The germline V gene has CDR1 MNHEY and CDR2 SVGAGI. The V segment lost 6 bases and the J segment 2 bases; nucleotides outside the gene matches: 5. The CDR3 has 14 amino acids.

The chain couples TRBV7-9 to TRBJ2-7; a weak D match, TRBD1 (5 bases). V lost 5 bases and J 3 bases, leaving 5 bases between the germline ends. The CDR3 is 11 amino acids. Per germline, CDR1 SEHNR and CDR2 FQNEAQ (reference sequence). As DNA, the CDR3 is TGTGCCAGCAGCGGACACTACGAGCAGTACTTC. Encoded protein: CASSGHYEQYF. Filled out from reference TRBV7-9 and TRBJ2-7, the complete variable domain reads DTGVSQNPRHKITKRGQNVTFRCDPISEHNRLYWYRQTLGQGPEFLTYFQNEAQLEKSRLLSDRFSAERPKGSFSTLEIQRTEQGDSAMYLCASSGHYEQYFGPGTRLTVT.

The CDR3: CASSLGGPSRTQYF. For the CDR3, the DNA is TGTGCCAGCAGCTTAGGGGGCCCTTCTCGGACCCAGTACTTC. The chain couples TRBV7-2 to TRBJ2-5, with D tentatively TRBD1 (5 bases). This CDR3 has 14 amino acids. Germline CDR1 and CDR2: SGHTA and FQGNSA. V was pared by 1 base and J by 7 bases, with 13 bases between.